These 30 T cell receptor beta chains came from one sample sequenced in a study of cytomegalovirus exposure and HLA in healthy donors. The PCR had 60 Vbeta and 13 Jbeta primers. The assay was immunoSEQ multiplex PCR, and TCRdb's table has in-frame clones only and misses some. The table lists approximately 100,000 clones, 70% to 80% of them singletons. Sequencing was performed on PBMCs. The receptors originated from a female donor in good health and CMV-seropositive.

The DNA for the CDR3 is TGTGCCAGCAGCAACACGGACAGGGCTAAGGGGTCACCCCTCCACTTT. This codes for CASSNTDRAKGSPLHF. The rearrangement links TRBV21-1 to TRBJ1-6; the D call in the table, TRBD1, was not verified against the DNA. TRBV21-1 is a pseudogene segment. The length of the CDR3 is 16 residues.

CDR3 nucleotides: TGCGCCAGCAGCTTGGGGGCAGGGGATAATGAAAAACTGTTTTTT. It codes for CASSLGAGDNEKLFF. The chain recombines TRBV5-1 with TRBJ1-4; TRBD1 might be the D (6 bases). The V and J ends lost 0 bases and 4 bases respectively, with 10 bases between them. Germline V gene sequence: CDR1 SGHRS, CDR2 YFSETQ. CDR3 length equals 15 residues.

The gene calls are TRBV30 and TRBJ2-5; D is perhaps TRBD1 (6 bases). The CDR3 runs 15 residues. Germline lookup yields CDR1 GTSNPN and CDR2 SVGIG (reference sequence). Trimming stripped 0 bases from V and 2 bases from J, with 13 bases between. The CDR3 protein is CAWSVQGRIQETQYF. The CDR3 nucleotides read TGTGCCTGGAGTGTACAGGGACGGATTCAAGAGACCCAGTACTTC. Full variable domain (rest looked up from reference TRBV30 and TRBJ2-5): SQTIHQWPATLVQPVGSPLSLECTVEGTSNPNLYWYRQAAGRGLQLLFYSVGIGQISSEVPQNLSASRPQDRQFILSSKKLLLSDSGFYLCAWSVQGRIQETQYFGPGTRLLVL.

The rearrangement joins TRBV15 to TRBJ1-4; no clear D gene. V gave up 0 bases and J gave up 3 bases, with 8 bases separating them. This CDR3 contains 15 residues. Germline V CDR1 and CDR2: LNHNV, YYDKDF (reference sequence). The CDR3 is CATSRDNRANEKLFF. Written as DNA, the CDR3 is TGTGCCACCAGCAGAGATAACCGAGCTAATGAAAAACTGTTTTTT.

Only one count was recorded for this clone. The rearrangement links TRBV11-2 to TRBJ2-7; D is unresolved. Germline CDR1 and CDR2: SGHAT and FQNNGV. This CDR3 has 16 residues. Trimming pared 1 base from V and 5 bases from J, leaving 18 bases between. Written as DNA, the CDR3 is TGTGCCAGCAGCTTAGGCAAAGCTGCCCTCGCCCACGAGCAGTACTTC. It is translated as CASSLGKAALAHEQYF. Full variable domain (remainder filled in from reference TRBV11-2 and TRBJ2-7): EAGVAQSPRYKIIEKRQSVAFWCNPISGHATLYWYQQILGQGPKLLIQFQNNGVVDDSQLPKDRFSAERLKGVDSTLKIQPAKLEDSAVYLCASSLGKAALAHEQYFGPGTRLTVT.

This clone appeared a few times. The V gene is TRBV18, the J gene TRBJ1-1; TRBD1 matches at 8 bases. CDR3 length: 14 amino acids. CDR1 and CDR2 (germline): KGHSH, LQKENI. The J segment lost 6 bases and the V segment lost 3 bases, leaving 6 bases of the junction unmatched. The chain's CDR3 is CASSPIPDRAEAFF. For the CDR3, the DNA is TGTGCCAGCTCACCGATCCCGGACAGGGCTGAAGCTTTCTTT.

The J gene is TRBJ2-5, the V gene TRBV12-5, with a possible D match to TRBD2 (5 bases). CDR1 LGHNT and CDR2 FRNRAP come from the germline V gene. The CDR3 consists of 13 residues. Trimming cost V 1 base and J 3 bases, with 6 bases left between them. The CDR3 region is CASGLGGEETQYF. The DNA of the CDR3 is TGTGCTAGTGGTTTGGGGGGAGAAGAGACCCAGTACTTC.

V gene TRBV9 combines with J gene TRBJ2-1, with a weak D call TRBD2 (6 bases). The CDR3 loop spans 18 amino acids. CDR1 is SGDLS, CDR2 YYNGEE, per germline. V shed 0 bases and J shed 9 bases, with 25 bases lying between them. CDR3 sequence: CASSVGGGTGVWGVEQFF. The CDR3 region has the DNA TGTGCCAGCAGCGTAGGAGGAGGGACGGGAGTATGGGGAGTTGAGCAGTTCTTC.

This clone was detected a few times. This chain joins TRBV7-2 and TRBJ2-1, with TRBD2 as a possible D gene (5 bases). This CDR3 is 16 amino acids long. With 1 base removed from V and 9 bases from J, the gap between germline ends came to 19 bases. Germline V gives CDR1 SGHTA, CDR2 FQGNSA. CDR3 loop: CASSLVRPREFGEQFF. CDR3 nucleotides: TGTGCCAGCAGCTTAGTCCGGCCAAGGGAGTTCGGTGAGCAGTTCTTC.

The chain joins TRBV9 to TRBJ2-7, with a weak D call TRBD1 (5 bases). Germline loops: CDR1 SGDLS, CDR2 YYNGEE. The V end was cut by 0 bases, the J end by 4 bases, with 8 bases between. The CDR3 spans 13 residues. CDR3 amino acids: CASSVEGVYEQYF. The CDR3 DNA sequence: TGTGCCAGCAGCGTAGAAGGGGTGTACGAGCAGTACTTC.

This clone was observed a single time. The CDR3, as DNA: TGTGCCACCAGCAGAGATACCCCCGGGGGGAGGTTCACTGAAGCTTTCTTT. Its translation: CATSRDTPGGRFTEAFF. V and J are TRBV15 and TRBJ1-1; D possibly corresponds to TRBD1 (5 bases). Looked up from germline, CDR1 is LNHNV and CDR2 is YYDKDF (reference sequence). This CDR3 is 17 amino acids long. V was pared by 0 bases and J by 4 bases, with 18 bases between.

This clone appeared a single time. The chain uses TRBV21-1 and TRBJ1-4; the table's D gene call, TRBD1, was not cross checked with the DNA. TRBV21-1 is a documented pseudogene. The CDR3 is made up of 14 amino acids. The CDR3 coding sequence is TGTGCCAGCACCCGACAGTCGGATAATGAAAAACTGTTTTTT. Protein: CASTRQSDNEKLFF.

This clone was seen a few times. The gene calls are TRBV19 and TRBJ1-4; perhaps TRBD1 as D (5 bases). The germline CDR1 and CDR2 sequences are LNHDA and SQIVND (reference sequence). This CDR3 is built from 16 residues. V was shortened by 5 bases and J by 3 bases, with 16 bases between the two germline ends. The CDR3 loop reads CASSGGTPLANEKLFF. CDR3 DNA: TGTGCCAGTAGTGGAGGGACTCCACTTGCTAATGAAAAACTGTTTTTT.

The chain joins TRBV15 to TRBJ2-5; D perhaps matches TRBD1 (5 bases). V shed 0 bases and J shed 4 bases, with 18 bases lying between them. The CDR3 consists of 17 residues. CDR1 LNHNV and CDR2 YYDKDF come from the germline V gene (reference sequence). The CDR3 DNA follows: TGTGCCACCAGCAGAGATCTAAGGGGCGAGAGTCGAGAGACCCAGTACTTC. This sequence encodes CATSRDLRGESRETQYF.

J is TRBJ2-2 and V is TRBV5-5, with 9 bases fitting TRBD1. Germline CDR1 SGHKS, CDR2 YYEKEE (reference sequence). V lost 4 bases to trimming and J lost 6 bases; unmatched junction nucleotides: 4. The CDR3 is 14 amino acids. The CDR3 nucleotides are TGTGCCAGCAGCCGGGACAGGGTCCCCGGGGAGCTGTTTTTT. As protein: CASSRDRVPGELFF.

V gene TRBV10-3 combines with J gene TRBJ2-3; D is perhaps TRBD2 (5 bases). Germline CDR1 is ENHRY and CDR2 is SYGVKD. Trimming pared 3 bases from V and 2 bases from J, leaving 12 bases between. This CDR3 is 15 amino acids long. Here the CDR3 reads CAISDRTRLTDTQYF. CDR3 nucleotide sequence: TGTGCCATCAGTGATAGGACTCGCCTCACAGATACGCAGTATTTT.

CDR3 protein: CASSLGLVGNTIYF. The CDR3, as DNA: TGTGCCAGCAGCCTCGGACTTGTTGGAAACACCATATATTTT. The J gene is TRBJ1-3, the V gene TRBV7-2; no reliable D call. V was shortened by 5 bases and J by 3 bases, with 11 bases between the two germline ends. This CDR3 comprises 14 residues. Germline assignment: CDR1 SGHTA and CDR2 FQGNSA.

This clone occurred a few times. The chain has TRBV7-2 and TRBJ2-7; 7 bases agree with TRBD1. V gave up 2 bases and J gave up 1 base; unmatched junction bases: 5. The CDR3 is 15 residues long. The germline gives CDR1 SGHTA, CDR2 FQGNSA. Written as DNA, the CDR3 is TGTGCCAGCAGCTTAATGGCAGGGGGTTCCTACGAGCAGTACTTC. It encodes CASSLMAGGSYEQYF.

This clone has more than one count but fewer than ten. One end of the junction does not line up with germline, which may come from a read error. The V call is TRBV5-6, the J call TRBJ2-6, with D perhaps TRBD2 (6 bases). The CDR3 consists of 16 residues. Per the germline V gene, CDR1 is SGHDT and CDR2 is YYEEEE. The CDR3 loop reads CASSKGGWRGANGLTF. CDR3 bases: TGTGCCAGCAGCAAGGGCGGGTGGCGCGGGGCCAACGGCCTGACTTTC.

The chain has TRBV2 and TRBJ2-5; tentative D call: TRBD2 (7 bases). Germline loops: CDR1 SNHLY, CDR2 FYNNEI. This CDR3 spans 16 amino acids. Trimming took 7 bases from V and 5 from J, leaving 23 bases between them. The CDR3 DNA reads as TGTGCCAGCATAGGGGGGGACCGGGGGGCGGGGGAGACCCAGTACTTC. This encodes CASIGGDRGAGETQYF.

The table lists this clone with a few counts. The gene calls are TRBV7-9 and TRBJ1-1; maybe TRBD1 (6 bases). Germline-derived CDR1 and CDR2 are SEHNR and FQNEAQ (reference sequence). The CDR3 is 16 amino acids. Trimming took off 7 bases at V and 1 base at J, with 19 bases between the two ends. This CDR3 is CASTPPRDKGNTEAFF. The CDR3, as DNA: TGTGCCAGCACCCCACCGAGGGACAAAGGGAACACTGAAGCTTTCTTT. Together with reference TRBV7-9 and TRBJ1-1, the CDR3 gives the full variable domain: DTGVSQNPRHKITKRGQNVTFRCDPISEHNRLYWYRQTLGQGPEFLTYFQNEAQLEKSRLLSDRFSAERPKGSFSTLEIQRTEQGDSAMYLCASTPPRDKGNTEAFFGQGTRLTVV.

The V and J genes are TRBV5-1 and TRBJ1-2; 10 nucleotides agree with TRBD1. There are 14 residues in the CDR3. Germline V gene lookup returns CDR1 SGHRS and CDR2 YFSETQ. Trimming removed 4 bases from V and 4 bases from J; junction bases left unmatched: 4. DNA of the CDR3: TGCGCCAGCAGCGAGGGACAGGGGATCTATGGCTACACCTTC. As protein: CASSEGQGIYGYTF. Complete variable domain (other parts from reference TRBV5-1 and TRBJ1-2): KAGVTQTPRYLIKTRGQQVTLSCSPISGHRSVSWYQQTPGQGLQFLFEYFSETQRNKGNFPGRFSGRQFSNSRSEMNVSTLELGDSALYLCASSEGQGIYGYTFGSGTRLTVV.

On this clone itself: At one end the junction does not follow the germline gene, possibly because of a read error. The chain uses TRBV7-9 and TRBJ2-1; TRBD2 aligns across 7 bases. The CDR3 totals 16 residues. The germline CDR1 and CDR2 sequences are SEHNR and FQNEAQ (reference sequence). As DNA, the CDR3 is TGTTCCAGCAGCTCCCGGGAGCGGGATCGTCGCTATGAGCAGTTCTTC. Amino acid sequence: CSSSSRERDRRYEQFF. Together with reference TRBV7-9 and TRBJ2-1, the CDR3 gives the full variable domain: DTGVSQNPRHKITKRGQNVTFRCDPISEHNRLYWYRQTLGQGPEFLTYFQNEAQLEKSRLLSDRFSAERPKGSFSTLEIQRTEQGDSAMYLCSSSSRERDRRYEQFFGPGTRLTVL.

The chain combines TRBV7-9 with TRBJ2-7, with TRBD1 as a possible D gene (5 bases). The V and J ends lost 1 base and 5 bases respectively, with 9 bases between them. CDR1 SEHNR and CDR2 FQNEAQ come from the germline V gene (reference sequence). The CDR3 runs 13 residues. CDR3 bases: TGTGCCAGCAGCTTAGGTGGGGCCAACGAGCAGTACTTC. Translation: CASSLGGANEQYF.

This clone was observed a handful of times. The chain recombines TRBV25-1 with TRBJ2-3, with D perhaps matching TRBD1 (6 bases). The germline V gene has CDR1 MGHDK and CDR2 SYGVNS. Trimming stripped 3 bases from V and 1 base from J, with 11 bases between. This CDR3 contains 15 residues. CDR3 DNA: TGTGCCAGCAGTGACCTTGGGACACGCACAGATACGCAGTATTTT. It translates to CASSDLGTRTDTQYF.

Comments on this clone: A junction end diverges from the germline sequence, so it may reflect a read error. Other DNA sequences within the sample encode an identical CDR3. This chain uses TRBV5-4 with TRBJ1-3, with D maybe TRBD1 (6 bases). CDR1 is SGHNT and CDR2 is YYREEE in the germline V gene (reference sequence). CDR3 length: 13 amino acids. CDR3 residues: CASSRQGSGTIYF. CDR3 coding DNA: TGTGCCAGCAGCCGGCAGGGGAGTGGCACCATATACTTT.

This chain links TRBV6-7 with TRBJ2-7; D unresolved. TRBV6-7 is identified as an open reading frame with a role that is uncertain. The CDR3 runs 12 residues. V was shortened by 2 bases and J by 5 bases, with 7 bases between the two germline ends. The CDR3 region is CASSYGPNEQYF. Here the CDR3 DNA reads TGTGCCAGCAGTTACGGCCCCAACGAGCAGTACTTC.

This chain uses TRBV7-9 with TRBJ2-1; 15 bases are shared with TRBD2. Germline V gives CDR1 SEHNR, CDR2 FQNEAQ (reference sequence). This CDR3 has 17 residues. V shed 5 bases and J 8 bases; nucleotides not matched to a gene: 10. The CDR3 nucleotides are TGTGCCAGCAGCCCACCGGGACTAGCGGGGGGAGGGGATGAGCAGTTCTTC. This gives the protein CASSPPGLAGGGDEQFF.

In its sample, this clone was seen once. V and J are TRBV30 and TRBJ1-5, with D perhaps TRBD1 (6 bases). The V gene lost 1 base and the J gene lost 0 bases, with 19 bases spanning the gap. The CDR3 has 18 amino acids. CDR1 is GTSNPN and CDR2 is SVGIG in the germline V gene (reference sequence). CDR3 sequence reads: CAWSGGPRTENSNQPQHF. The CDR3 nucleotides read TGTGCCTGGAGTGGTGGGCCCAGGACAGAAAATAGCAATCAGCCCCAGCATTTT.

The genes are TRBV25-1 and TRBJ2-6; 9 bases fit TRBD1. The V gene's germline CDR1 is MGHDK and CDR2 SYGVNS. V lost 10 bases, J lost 2 bases, and 6 bases stayed unmatched. CDR3 length: 15 amino acids. CDR3 region: CATGQGLPGANVLTF. The CDR3 nucleotides read TGTGCCACCGGACAGGGGCTCCCTGGGGCCAACGTCCTGACTTTC. Looking up the rest from reference TRBV25-1 and TRBJ2-6 gives the full variable domain: EADIYQTPRYLVIGTGKKITLECSQTMGHDKMYWYQQDPGMELHLIHYSYGVNSTEKGDLSSESTVSRIRTEHFPLTLESARPSHTSQYLCATGQGLPGANVLTFGAGSRLTVL.